Following are 31 T cell receptor beta chains from one sample sequenced in a study of blood T cell repertoires in COVID-19. The protocol was immunoSEQ multiplex PCR, while the TCRdb copy is restricted to in-frame clones and leaves out a portion. This sample has roughly 200,000 clones, with approximately 87% found just once. The sample comprised peripheral blood. These TCRs come from a man in his 60s who had recovered from COVID-19.

The chain recombines TRBV5-1 with TRBJ1-2; weak D call: TRBD1 (5 bases). Germline V CDR1 and CDR2: SGHRS, YFSETQ. Between the trimmed V and J ends, which lost 3 bases and 5 bases, there was a span of 20 bases. CDR3 length: 16 residues. The CDR3 DNA reads TGCGCCAGCAGCTCGGAAATCGGCAGGCAGGGATATGGCTACACCTTC. Protein product: CASSSEIGRQGYGYTF.

This clone appeared a few times. V and J are TRBV2 and TRBJ2-3, with TRBD2 as a possible D gene (6 bases). Germline values: CDR1 SNHLY, CDR2 FYNNEI. V was cut by 6 bases and J by 6 bases, with 25 bases left in between. This CDR3 has 17 amino acids. CDR3 region: CASRMGPRGGGVDTQYF. The CDR3 DNA sequence: TGTGCCAGCAGGATGGGTCCCAGAGGAGGAGGGGTGGATACGCAGTATTTT.

The J gene is TRBJ1-3, the V gene TRBV6-1; 7 positions match TRBD1. Unmatched junction bases numbered 2, after V lost 1 base and J lost 2 bases. In germline, CDR1 is MNHNS, CDR2 SASEGT. This CDR3 is built from 15 residues. This CDR3 reads CASSEGGTAGNTIYF. In DNA, the CDR3 is TGTGCCAGCAGTGAAGGGGGGACAGCTGGAAACACCATATATTTT.

The chain combines TRBV6-2 or TRBV6-3 with TRBJ1-3; D possibly corresponds to TRBD1 (5 bases). Trimming pared 2 bases from V and 0 bases from J, leaving 11 bases between. This CDR3 has 16 residues. CDR1 is MNHEY and CDR2 is SVGEGT in the germline V gene. Here the CDR3 DNA reads TGTGCCAGCAGTTACGGGGGACTGCGCTCTGGAAACACCATATATTTT. Protein sequence: CASSYGGLRSGNTIYF.

The J gene is TRBJ1-5, the V gene TRBV18; D remains ambiguous. There are 13 residues in the CDR3. Germline CDR1 KGHSH, CDR2 LQKENI. V lost 2 bases to trimming and J lost 7 bases, with 9 bases between them. This chain's CDR3 is CASSPLEEQPQHF. In DNA, the CDR3 is TGTGCCAGCTCACCATTGGAGGAGCAGCCCCAGCATTTT.

The chain joins TRBV29-1 to TRBJ2-7, with 12 positions matching TRBD2. Losses at the gene ends were 4 bases for V and 3 bases for J; bases not matched to a gene: 16. The CDR3 is made up of 18 amino acids. Germline V gives CDR1 SQVTM, CDR2 ANQGSEA. In DNA form, the CDR3 reads TGCAGCGTTGCCCATACTAGCGGGAGGTTTAGGATCTTCTACGAGCAGTACTTC. It yields the protein CSVAHTSGRFRIFYEQYF.

The chain combines TRBV5-6 with TRBJ2-3; TRBD1 might be the D (5 bases). This CDR3 region has 15 residues. The V and J ends lost 0 bases and 3 bases respectively, with 11 bases between them. Per germline, CDR1 SGHDT and CDR2 YYEEEE. The CDR3 DNA sequence: TGTGCCAGCAGCTTGGAAGCAGGGTTGACAGATACGCAGTATTTT. As protein: CASSLEAGLTDTQYF.

This clone occurred once. The J gene is TRBJ2-7, the V gene TRBV6-2 or TRBV6-3; TRBD2 aligns across 11 bases. In germline, CDR1 is MNHEY, CDR2 SVGEGT. V shed 6 bases, J shed 3 bases, and the junction held 10 bases outside the gene matches. The CDR3 extends over 16 amino acids. CDR3 region: CASSGSLAGAVYEQYF. The CDR3 region has the DNA TGTGCCAGCAGCGGTTCACTAGCGGGGGCCGTCTACGAGCAGTACTTC.

The CDR3 loop reads CASSRTSGVGDIQYF. The CDR3 region has the DNA TGTGCCAGTAGCAGGACTAGCGGGGTTGGAGACATTCAGTACTTC. This chain links TRBV19 with TRBJ2-4; 12 bases line up with TRBD2. V gave up 6 bases and J gave up 8 bases; unmatched junction bases: 8. This CDR3 region has 15 residues. The germline gives CDR1 LNHDA, CDR2 SQIVND (reference sequence).

The gene calls are TRBV30 and TRBJ2-2, with 9 bases that match TRBD2. Germline CDR1 is GTSNPN and CDR2 is SVGIG (reference sequence). The V and J ends lost 8 bases and 1 base, in that order; junction bases with no gene match: 8. The CDR3 extends over 15 amino acids. CDR3 in DNA: TGTGCCGCGCGGGGGGGATTTCGGAACACCGGGGAGCTGTTTTTT. Translating gives CAARGGFRNTGELFF.

The chain employs TRBV29-1 and TRBJ2-3, with D maybe TRBD1 (5 bases). Trimming removed 3 bases from V and 5 bases from J, with 9 bases in between. Germline V gene lookup returns CDR1 SQVTM and CDR2 ANQGSEA. CDR3 size: 12 residues. The CDR3 DNA follows: TGCAGCGTTGATAGGGGTGGAGATACGCAGTATTTT. Encoded protein: CSVDRGGDTQYF.

The chain joins TRBV6-1 to TRBJ1-3, with D possibly TRBD1 on 5 matching bases. Trimming pared 2 bases from V and 0 bases from J, leaving 11 bases between. The germline V gene has CDR1 MNHNS and CDR2 SASEGT. This CDR3 contains 16 residues. The CDR3 spells CASSERGDRSGNTIYF. CDR3 DNA: TGTGCCAGCAGTGAACGGGGGGACCGCTCTGGAAACACCATATATTTT.

V is TRBV19 and J is TRBJ2-7, with D tentatively TRBD1 (6 bases). V lost 6 bases and J lost 2, with 14 bases in between. This CDR3 contains 14 residues. Germline V gene data show CDR1 as LNHDA and CDR2 as SQIVND (reference sequence). This CDR3 is CASRRTVGAYEQYF. CDR3 in DNA: TGTGCCAGTAGACGGACAGTGGGAGCCTACGAGCAGTACTTC.

J is TRBJ1-1 and V is TRBV28; D not certain. Germline CDR1 is MDHEN and CDR2 is SYDVKM. CDR3 size: 12 residues. Deletions cut 6 bases from V and 0 bases from J, with 5 bases between. This CDR3 reads CASSQLNTEAFF. In nucleotides, the CDR3 is TGTGCCAGCAGCCAGTTGAACACTGAAGCTTTCTTT.

Worth noting for this clone: Sequence at one end of the junction differs from germline and may be a read error. This rearrangement joins TRBV7-2 to TRBJ2-1; 10 nucleotides align to TRBD2. The CDR3 runs 15 residues. Germline CDR1 SGHTA, CDR2 FQGNSA. The CDR3 DNA is TGTGCCAGCACCTTAGGACTAGCGGATTACAATGAGCAGTTCTTC. Its translation is CASTLGLADYNEQFF.

This chain connects TRBV3-1 (or the pseudogene TRBV3-2) to TRBJ2-1, with 7 bases that match TRBD1. The trim removed 0 bases at V and 6 bases at J, leaving 8 bases unmatched. CDR1 and CDR2 (germline): LGHDT, YNNKEL (reference sequence). The length of the CDR3 is 16 residues. The CDR3 DNA reads as TGTGCCAGCAGCCAAGATCAACAGGGGCCGGTCAATGAGCAGTTCTTC. Translating it yields CASSQDQQGPVNEQFF.

The chain employs TRBV6-5 and TRBJ1-4, with 7 bases matching TRBD1. The CDR3 is 14 amino acids. The germline V gene has CDR1 MNHEY and CDR2 SVGAGI. The J segment lost 10 bases and the V segment lost 2 bases, leaving 7 bases of the junction unmatched. The CDR3 spells CASSYDRETRKLFF. The CDR3 DNA sequence: TGTGCCAGCAGTTACGACAGGGAGACGCGAAAACTGTTTTTT.

The genes are TRBV2 and TRBJ2-7; no reliable D call. The CDR3 covers 10 residues. Trimming stripped 6 bases from V and 7 bases from J, with 7 bases between. Germline V gene data show CDR1 as SNHLY and CDR2 as FYNNEI. The CDR3 DNA sequence: TGTGCCAGCAGCTCACAGGAGCAGTACTTC. This codes for CASSSQEQYF.

The rearrangement uses TRBV30 and TRBJ1-1; D remains ambiguous. Germline assignment: CDR1 GTSNPN and CDR2 SVGIG (reference sequence). Trimming cost V 0 bases and J 3 bases, with 11 bases left between them. The CDR3 totals 14 residues. CDR3 DNA: TGTGCCTGGAGTGTACGGGGAAGGGACACTGAAGCTTTCTTT. This translates into CAWSVRGRDTEAFF.

J is TRBJ2-5 and V is TRBV5-6; D is perhaps TRBD2 (5 bases). The CDR3 consists of 15 residues. Germline lookup yields CDR1 SGHDT and CDR2 YYEEEE. Trimming took 4 bases from V and 4 from J, leaving 17 bases between them. The CDR3 is CASSGWSLGRETQYF. The CDR3 nucleotides read TGTGCCAGCAGCGGGTGGTCACTAGGGCGAGAGACCCAGTACTTC.

The chain combines TRBV28 with TRBJ2-7; 9 bases are shared with TRBD1. This CDR3 has 13 residues. V was pared by 10 bases and J by 7 bases, with 11 bases of the junction left unmatched. The germline gives CDR1 MDHEN, CDR2 SYDVKM. The CDR3 sequence: CATMGTGRGEQYF. In DNA form, the CDR3 reads TGTGCCACAATGGGGACAGGGAGGGGGGAGCAGTACTTC.

The chain recombines TRBV11-2 with TRBJ2-7; TRBD1 is a possible D gene (6 bases). V was shortened by 1 base and J by 12 bases, with 13 bases between the two germline ends. The CDR3 runs to 12 residues. The V gene's germline CDR1 is SGHAT and CDR2 FQNNGV. The CDR3, as DNA: TGTGCCAGCAGCTTAGCAGGGGACGTCCCGTACTTC. Amino acids: CASSLAGDVPYF.

The chain is built from TRBV18 and TRBJ1-2; D not resolved. Trimming pared 3 bases from V and 1 base from J, leaving 12 bases between. CDR3 length: 15 residues. The germline gives CDR1 KGHSH, CDR2 LQKENI. DNA of the CDR3: TGTGCCAGCTCACCTTCGGCACAGATTAACTATGGCTACACCTTC. It specifies CASSPSAQINYGYTF.

The CDR3 loop is CATSASDYNEQFF. The CDR3 nucleotides read TGTGCCACCAGTGCGAGCGACTACAATGAGCAGTTCTTC. The rearrangement links TRBV24-1 to TRBJ2-1; D is undetermined. The CDR3 runs to 13 residues. The V end was cut by 5 bases, the J end by 3 bases, with 7 bases between. The V gene's germline CDR1 is KGHDR and CDR2 SFDVKD.

This sequence joins TRBV11-2 and TRBJ1-1; D call uncertain. Trimming cost V 2 bases and J 2 bases, with 6 bases left between them. CDR3 length equals 13 residues. Germline V gene sequence: CDR1 SGHAT, CDR2 FQNNGV. Here the CDR3 DNA reads TGTGCCAGCAGCTTAAAGAGAAACACTGAAGCTTTCTTT. It translates to CASSLKRNTEAFF.

The gene calls are TRBV10-2 and TRBJ1-3; D is perhaps TRBD1 (5 bases). The germline CDR1 and CDR2 sequences are WSHSY and SAAADI. The CDR3 loop spans 16 amino acids. V was trimmed by 2 bases and J by 4 bases, leaving 15 bases between them. CDR3 region: CASSEAGTSGGNTIYF. The DNA for the CDR3 is TGCGCCAGCAGTGAGGCGGGGACCAGCGGAGGAAACACCATATATTTT.

The chain recombines TRBV15 with TRBJ2-2; TRBD2 aligns across 8 bases. Germline lookup yields CDR1 LNHNV and CDR2 YYDKDF (reference sequence). V was clipped by 11 bases and J by 5 bases; unmatched bases: 10. The CDR3 has 14 amino acids. This chain's CDR3 is CASRGTRVTGELFF. Here the CDR3 DNA reads TGTGCCTCTAGAGGGACTAGAGTAACCGGGGAGCTGTTTTTT.

The V call is TRBV9, the J call TRBJ1-1; D not certain. The V end lost 0 bases, the J end lost 7 bases, and 10 bases lay between the germline ends. Per the germline V gene, CDR1 is SGDLS and CDR2 is YYNGEE. The CDR3 length is 13 residues. The CDR3 loop reads CASSVGGILEAFF. CDR3 in DNA: TGTGCCAGCAGCGTAGGCGGGATCCTTGAAGCTTTCTTT.

CDR3 bases: TGTGCCAGCAGCGAAGGAGGCAGGTTAGGATCACCCCTCCACTTT. Translation: CASSEGGRLGSPLHF. V and J are TRBV5-6 and TRBJ1-6; no clear D. Per germline, CDR1 SGHDT and CDR2 YYEEEE. The ends were cut back, 4 bases at V and 10 bases at J, with 18 bases in the middle. The CDR3 loop spans 15 amino acids.

The chain joins TRBV5-1 to TRBJ2-3, with unresolved D. The V end was cut by 1 base, the J end by 6 bases, with 9 bases between. This CDR3 contains 13 residues. Per the germline V gene, CDR1 is SGHRS and CDR2 is YFSETQ. CDR3 nucleotide sequence: TGCGCCAGCAGCTTGCGGTTAAGCGATACGCAGTATTTT. Its protein is CASSLRLSDTQYF.

The count of this clone is one. The chain couples TRBV19 to TRBJ1-6; 10 bases match TRBD1. V shed 1 base and J 5 bases; nucleotides not matched to a gene: 2. From germline, CDR1 is LNHDA and CDR2 SQIVND (reference sequence). CDR3 size: 16 residues. This CDR3 is CASSIGQGANNSPLHF. In nucleotides, the CDR3 is TGTGCCAGTAGTATAGGACAGGGGGCGAATAATTCACCCCTCCACTTT.